One and the same sample provided the 21 T cell receptor beta chains below, sequenced in a study of cytomegalovirus exposure and HLA in healthy donors. With 60 Vbeta and 13 Jbeta primers, the PCR was carried out. Generated by immunoSEQ multiplex PCR, the TCRdb table keeps only in-frame clones and is missing some. Altogether about 130,000 clones are present, around 77% being singletons, with the ten largest covering approximately 2%. Sequencing was performed on PBMCs. The receptor source for this set is a man younger than 40 in good health and CMV-seronegative.

This clone was counted once. DNA for the CDR3: TGCGCCAGCAGCCAAGGGTCAGTACCTTCGGGAGAGACCCAGTACTTC. Amino acids: CASSQGSVPSGETQYF. The genes are TRBV4-1 and TRBJ2-5; D gene ambiguous. The germline CDR1 and CDR2 sequences are MGHRA and YSYEKL. This CDR3 has 16 amino acids. The V end was cut by 1 base, the J end by 4 bases, with 16 bases between.

The CDR3 DNA reads as TGTGCCAGCAGCCAAGGACTAGCGGACACCGGGGAGCTGTTTTTT. It translates to CASSQGLADTGELFF. V and J are TRBV4-2 and TRBJ2-2; TRBD2 aligns across 9 bases. CDR1 and CDR2 from the germline V gene are LGHNA and YNFKEQ. The V gene end was trimmed by 1 base and the J gene end by 3 bases; junction bases not matched to a gene: 0. The CDR3 is 15 residues long.

The chain employs TRBV9 and TRBJ2-7; 7 nucleotides agree with TRBD1. Germline CDR1 reads SGDLS; CDR2 reads YYNGEE. The CDR3 covers 14 residues. The junction had 2 bases not matched to a gene; V was cut back by 0 bases and J by 2 bases. CDR3 region: CASSVAQGAYEQYF. CDR3 DNA: TGTGCCAGCAGCGTAGCTCAGGGGGCCTACGAGCAGTACTTC.

The genes are TRBV7-2 and TRBJ2-5; maybe TRBD2 (7 bases). Germline V gene sequence: CDR1 SGHTA, CDR2 FQGNSA. This CDR3 has 16 residues. The V end lost 3 bases, the J end lost 4 bases, and 18 bases lay between the germline ends. The CDR3 region has the DNA TGTGCCAGCAGCTTTGGCGGGGGCACGGTTCGAGAGACCCAGTACTTC. It yields the protein CASSFGGGTVRETQYF.

The chain joins TRBV29-1 to TRBJ2-7, with 8 nucleotides matching TRBD1. The CDR3 extends over 15 amino acids. CDR1 is SQVTM, CDR2 ANQGSEA, per germline. V shed 4 bases, J shed 2 bases, and the junction held 10 bases outside the gene matches. This CDR3 is CSVARPDRVPYEQYF. The CDR3 bases are TGCAGCGTTGCCCGACCGGACAGGGTACCCTACGAGCAGTACTTC.

The gene calls are TRBV23-1 and TRBJ2-5; TRBD2 matches 11 bases. TRBV23-1 is an ORF, with its function uncertain. V was pared by 4 bases and J by 2 bases, with 6 bases of the junction left unmatched. The CDR3 contains 16 residues. Written as DNA, the CDR3 is TGCGCCAGCAGTCCCACGGGACTAGCGGAACAAGAGACCCAGTACTTC. Amino acid sequence: CASSPTGLAEQETQYF.

The CDR3 coding sequence is TGTGCCAGCAGCTCAAACAGGGTAGGGGGCGAAAAACTGTTTTTT. Translation: CASSSNRVGGEKLFF. The J gene is TRBJ1-4, the V gene TRBV5-6; 7 bases agree with TRBD1. The ends lost 3 bases at V and 8 bases at J; junction bases unmatched: 10. Germline V gene lookup returns CDR1 SGHDT and CDR2 YYEEEE. There are 15 residues in the CDR3.

This sequence joins TRBV7-9 and TRBJ1-2; D is possibly TRBD1 (5 bases). CDR3 length equals 16 residues. V was cut by 2 bases and J by 4 bases, with 17 bases left in between. Germline V gene sequence: CDR1 SEHNR, CDR2 FQNEAQ (reference sequence). CDR3 loop: CASSLTGTEIPYGYTF. As DNA, the CDR3 is TGTGCCAGCAGCTTAACCGGGACTGAAATTCCCTATGGCTACACCTTC.

This chain links TRBV25-1 with TRBJ2-7; D perhaps matches TRBD2 (6 bases). The CDR3 sequence is 15 residues long. Germline-derived CDR1 and CDR2 are MGHDK and SYGVNS. Trimming took off 3 bases at V and 2 bases at J, with 14 bases between the two ends. The CDR3 sequence: CASSDLASATYEQYF. The CDR3 DNA sequence: TGTGCCAGCAGTGATCTCGCTAGCGCAACCTACGAGCAGTACTTC.

This rearrangement joins TRBV30 to TRBJ2-3, with 10 bases fitting TRBD2. Trimming removed 3 bases from V and 2 bases from J; junction bases left unmatched: 5. The CDR3 consists of 15 residues. Germline-derived CDR1 and CDR2 are GTSNPN and SVGIG (reference sequence). CDR3 nucleotides: TGTGCCTGGAGCGCGGGACTAGCGAACACAGATACGCAGTATTTT. It encodes CAWSAGLANTDTQYF. Complete variable domain (other parts from reference TRBV30 and TRBJ2-3): SQTIHQWPATLVQPVGSPLSLECTVEGTSNPNLYWYRQAAGRGLQLLFYSVGIGQISSEVPQNLSASRPQDRQFILSSKKLLLSDSGFYLCAWSAGLANTDTQYFGPGTRLTVL.

This chain connects TRBV14 to TRBJ2-2; a possible D gene is TRBD2 (6 bases). The V gene's germline CDR1 is SGHDN and CDR2 FVKESK. Trimming took off 2 bases at V and 6 bases at J, with 10 bases between the two ends. CDR3 length: 14 residues. DNA of the CDR3: TGTGCCAGCAGCCAAACGGCGGGGCCCGGGGAGCTGTTTTTT. Translating gives CASSQTAGPGELFF.

The chain joins TRBV27 to TRBJ2-2; no firm D call. V gave up 2 bases and J gave up 5 bases, with 6 bases separating them. The germline CDR1 and CDR2 sequences are MNHEY and SMNVEV (reference sequence). The CDR3 covers 13 residues. The DNA of the CDR3 is TGTGCCAGCAGTTTAGTCGGTACCGGGGAGCTGTTTTTT. Translated: CASSLVGTGELFF.

The chain has TRBV28 and TRBJ1-5; 12 positions match TRBD1. CDR1 is MDHEN, CDR2 SYDVKM, per germline. This CDR3 has 14 residues. V was pared by 5 bases and J by 6 bases, with 2 bases of the junction left unmatched. The CDR3 protein is CASSRDRGLQPQHF. In DNA form, the CDR3 reads TGTGCCAGCAGTAGGGACAGGGGGCTTCAGCCCCAGCATTTT.

V gene TRBV29-1 combines with J gene TRBJ1-1; TRBD1 might be the D (6 bases). The CDR3 runs 13 residues. Trimming took off 7 bases at V and 0 bases at J, with 12 bases between the two ends. Germline V gene data show CDR1 as SQVTM and CDR2 as ANQGSEA. The DNA of the CDR3 is TGCAGCGCCACGACAGGAATGAACACTGAAGCTTTCTTT. Translating it yields CSATTGMNTEAFF.

This chain links TRBV19 with TRBJ2-7; maybe TRBD1 (6 bases). CDR3 length: 14 residues. V lost 5 bases, J lost 5 bases, and 16 bases lay in between. Per the germline V gene, CDR1 is LNHDA and CDR2 is SQIVND (reference sequence). CDR3 bases: TGTGCCAGTAGTTTGGACAGTTTTCCCAACGAGCAGTACTTC. This translates into CASSLDSFPNEQYF. Supplemented by reference TRBV19 and TRBJ2-7, the full variable domain reads DGGITQSPKYLFRKEGQNVTLSCEQNLNHDAMYWYRQDPGQGLRLIYYSQIVNDFQKGDIAEGYSVSREKKESFPLTVTSAQKNPTAFYLCASSLDSFPNEQYFGPGTRLTVT.

DNA for the CDR3: TGTGCCAGCAGTTTTGTCCTAGCGGGAGTGAGGACCGGGGAGCTGTTTTTT. It specifies CASSFVLAGVRTGELFF. The J gene is TRBJ2-2, the V gene TRBV27; the match to TRBD2 covers 10 bases. The CDR3 has 17 residues. The germline gives CDR1 MNHEY, CDR2 SMNVEV (reference sequence). Germline trimming cut 3 bases from V and 5 bases from J; bases unmatched to any gene: 9.

This clone was detected only a few times. V usage is TRBV6-1 and J usage is TRBJ1-4; D is ambiguous. Germline-derived CDR1 and CDR2 are MNHNS and SASEGT. The CDR3 contains 14 residues. Trimming left V 0 bases short and J 5 bases short, with 7 bases between. For the CDR3, the DNA is TGTGCCAGCAGTGAAGCAGAGGAGAATGAAAAACTGTTTTTT. It encodes CASSEAEENEKLFF.

This clone was counted between two and nine times. The chain is built from TRBV5-1 and TRBJ1-1; the D gene is possibly TRBD1 (6 bases). The V gene's germline CDR1 is SGHRS and CDR2 YFSETQ. The CDR3 sequence is 15 residues long. Trimming removed 5 bases at V and 1 base at J, with 15 bases between. The CDR3 loop is CASRPGGAQNTEAFF. The CDR3 DNA reads TGCGCCAGCAGGCCCGGGGGGGCGCAGAACACTGAAGCTTTCTTT.

This clone came up a few times. This chain joins TRBV10-1 and TRBJ1-4; possible D gene TRBD1, 5 bases. Germline assignment: CDR1 WNHNN and CDR2 SYGVQD (reference sequence). With 3 bases removed from V and 8 bases from J, the gap between germline ends came to 10 bases. The CDR3 contains 13 residues. The CDR3 reads CASSEQDGEKLFF. The CDR3 DNA reads TGCGCCAGCAGTGAACAGGACGGGGAAAAACTGTTTTTT.

This clone has a single count. The chain carries TRBV6-6 and TRBJ2-7; 10 bases agree with TRBD2. Germline lookup yields CDR1 MNHNY and CDR2 SVGAGI (reference sequence). The V and J ends lost 6 bases and 2 bases, in that order; junction bases with no gene match: 7. The CDR3 extends over 15 amino acids. Written as DNA, the CDR3 is TGTGCCAGCAGCCAAGGACTAGCGGCAACCTACGAGCAGTACTTC. Amino acid sequence: CASSQGLAATYEQYF.

The chain is built from TRBV11-2 and TRBJ1-1; maybe TRBD1 (6 bases). The V end was cut by 1 base, the J end by 1 base, with 19 bases between. CDR1 is SGHAT and CDR2 is FQNNGV in the germline V gene. The CDR3 contains 18 residues. Written as DNA, the CDR3 is TGTGCCAGCAGCTTAGTGGTGCCGCCGGGACACCCGAACACTGAAGCTTTCTTT. This gives the protein CASSLVVPPGHPNTEAFF. Variable domain in full (rest from reference TRBV11-2 and TRBJ1-1): EAGVAQSPRYKIIEKRQSVAFWCNPISGHATLYWYQQILGQGPKLLIQFQNNGVVDDSQLPKDRFSAERLKGVDSTLKIQPAKLEDSAVYLCASSLVVPPGHPNTEAFFGQGTRLTVV.